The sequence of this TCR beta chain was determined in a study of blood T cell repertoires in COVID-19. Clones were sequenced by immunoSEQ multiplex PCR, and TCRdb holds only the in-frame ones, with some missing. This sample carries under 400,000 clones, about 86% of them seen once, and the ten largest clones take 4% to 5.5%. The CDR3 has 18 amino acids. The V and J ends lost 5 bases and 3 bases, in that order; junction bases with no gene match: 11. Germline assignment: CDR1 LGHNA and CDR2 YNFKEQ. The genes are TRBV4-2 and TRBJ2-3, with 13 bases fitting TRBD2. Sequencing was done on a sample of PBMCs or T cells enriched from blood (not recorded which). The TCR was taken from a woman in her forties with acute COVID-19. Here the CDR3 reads CASSFPTSGGTATDTQYF. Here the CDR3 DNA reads TGTGCCAGCAGCTTCCCGACTAGCGGGGGGACCGCGACAGATACGCAGTATTTT.